A selection of T cell receptor beta chains follows, all from one sample in a study of CD8 T cells in Susac syndrome. TCRdb fed the immunoSEQ multiplex PCR reads into MiXCR, producing one record per CDR3 protein. The sample lists some 260,000 distinct CDR3 sequences, 90% to 95% occurring once. The material sequenced was CD4+ T cells from PBMCs. The receptor set was obtained from a human donor with multiple sclerosis. CDR3s include the opening cysteine and the closing phenylalanine or tryptophan. The D gene is left open where the match is weak. Clone size is stated in some rows and not others, as once, few, many or a class when expanded.

clone_size j_call v_call d_call cdr3_aa cdr3_nt
. TRBJ1-6 TRBV7-6 TRBD1 CASSLRQGLRSPLHF TGTGCCAGCAGCCTAAGACAGGGGCTGAGATCACCCCTCCACTTT
. TRBJ1-5 TRBV7-9 . CASSLGTAKPQHF TGTGCCAGCAGCTTAGGGACGGCAAAGCCCCAGCATTTT
. TRBJ2-5 TRBV11-2 . CASSPGVRETQYF TGTGCCAGCAGCCCAGGGGTCCGGGAGACCCAGTACTTC
. TRBJ1-5 TRBV7-2 . CASSRWGPWRNQPQHF TGTGCCAGCAGCCGTTGGGGCCCTTGGCGCAATCAGCCCCAGCATTTT
. TRBJ2-5 TRBV20-1 . CSSPQGGGGRETQYF TGCAGTTCCCCCCAAGGGGGGGGCGGAAGGGAGACCCAGTACTTC
. TRBJ2-2 TRBV6-1 TRBD1 CASSVTGTGVGELFF TGTGCCAGCAGTGTCACCGGGACAGGGGTCGGGGAGCTGTTTTTT
. TRBJ1-3 TRBV20-1 . CSATGTSGNTIYF TGCAGTGCTACCGGGACGTCAGGAAACACCATATATTTT
. TRBJ2-7 TRBV5-1 TRBD2 CASSLEAGEYEQYF TGCGCCAGCAGCTTGGAAGCGGGGGAGTACGAGCAGTACTTC
. TRBJ2-6 TRBV6-5 . CASSYFVGGSGANVLTF TGTGCCAGCAGTTACTTTGTAGGGGGCTCTGGGGCCAACGTCCTGACTTTC
. TRBJ1-1 TRBV6-6 . CASIIAPRTEAFF TGTGCCAGCATCATCGCACCGAGGACTGAAGCTTTCTTT
. TRBJ2-3 TRBV19 TRBD1 CASSIGGTGAFNTQYF TGTGCCAGTAGTATAGGCGGGACAGGCGCATTTAATACGCAGTATTTT
few TRBJ2-3 TRBV3-1 . CASSQRDTQYF TGTGCCAGCAGCCAGCGAGATACGCAGTATTTT
few TRBJ2-5 TRBV24-1 . CATSQGETQYF TGTGCCACCAGTCAGGGAGAGACCCAGTACTTC
. TRBJ2-1 TRBV12-3/TRBV12-4 TRBD1 CASSLDRLNEQFF TGTGCCAGCAGTCTGGACAGGTTAAATGAGCAGTTCTTC
. TRBJ1-1 TRBV9 . CASSWKGTNTEAFF TGTGCCAGCAGCTGGAAGGGGACGAACACTGAAGCTTTCTTT
. TRBJ2-5 TRBV15 . CATSRDRGWGETQYF TGTGCCACCAGCAGAGATCGGGGGTGGGGAGAGACCCAGTACTTC
once TRBJ1-3 TRBV5-1 . CASSLATQVSGNTIYF TGCGCCAGCAGCTTGGCCACCCAGGTGTCTGGAAACACCATATATTTT
. TRBJ2-7 TRBV7-9 . CASSPAGAGYEQYF TGTGCCAGCAGCCCAGCCGGGGCGGGCTACGAGCAGTACTTC
. TRBJ2-1 TRBV27 . CASRSEQFVEQFF TGTGCCAGCAGATCGGAGCAGTTCGTGGAGCAGTTCTTC
. TRBJ1-5 TRBV12-3/TRBV12-4 TRBD1 CASNSRQGFNQPQHF TGTGCCAGCAACTCCCGACAGGGCTTTAATCAGCCCCAGCATTTT
. TRBJ2-4 TRBV7-9 . CASSGASGRGDIQYF TGTGCCAGCAGCGGGGCGAGCGGCCGTGGGGACATTCAGTACTTC
. TRBJ2-1 TRBV7-3 . CASSLIGGRSYNEQFF TGTGCCAGCAGCTTGATAGGCGGCCGCTCCTACAATGAGCAGTTCTTC
. TRBJ2-3 TRBV6-1 TRBD1 CASSERAGGADTQYF TGTGCCAGCAGTGAAAGGGCAGGGGGCGCAGATACGCAGTATTTT
. TRBJ1-2 TRBV6-6 . CASSGGLQVNYGYTF TGTGCCAGCAGTGGCGGCTTACAGGTTAACTATGGCTACACCTTC
. TRBJ1-2 TRBV6-6 . CASSPTTGNYGYTF TGTGCCAGCAGCCCAACCACAGGGAACTATGGCTACACCTTC
. TRBJ1-2 TRBV29-1 TRBD1 CSVKGQGGVGYTF TGCAGCGTTAAGGGACAGGGAGGAGTTGGCTACACCTTC
. TRBJ1-1 TRBV7-3 TRBD1 CASTNAGTGVAFF TGTGCCAGCACCAATGCCGGGACAGGGGTGGCTTTCTTT
. TRBJ2-5 TRBV20-1 . CSARLHDLSGAETQYF TGCAGTGCTAGACTCCACGACTTATCTGGGGCGGAGACCCAGTACTTC
. TRBJ2-5 TRBV2 TRBD1 CASTGGFGETQYF TGTGCCAGTACAGGGGGCTTCGGAGAGACCCAGTACTTC
. TRBJ1-4 TRBV7-9 TRBD1 CASSLSGGTNEKLFF TGTGCCAGCAGCTTATCAGGGGGAACTAATGAAAAACTGTTTTTT
. TRBJ2-7 TRBV20-1 TRBD1 CSVDRVHEQYF TGCAGTGTCGACAGGGTCCACGAGCAGTACTTC
. TRBJ2-5 TRBV7-8 TRBD1 CASSLRQGVPLQETQYF TGTGCCAGCAGCTTGAGGCAGGGGGTCCCCCTACAAGAGACCCAGTACTTC
. TRBJ1-1 TRBV6-6 . CASSKTGNTEAFF TGTGCCAGCAGTAAAACGGGGAACACTGAAGCTTTCTTT
. TRBJ2-7 TRBV18 . CASSRETYEQYF TGTGCCAGCTCACGGGAAACCTACGAGCAGTACTTC
. TRBJ1-5 TRBV3-1 . CASSQERGAYPQHF TGTGCCAGCAGCCAAGAACGAGGGGCGTATCCCCAGCATTTT
. TRBJ2-3 TRBV9 TRBD2 CASSVWTSGARDTQYF TGTGCCAGCAGCGTATGGACTAGCGGGGCAAGAGATACGCAGTATTTT
once TRBJ1-6 TRBV23-1 . CASSQPAAQVGGAGNSPLHF TGCGCCAGCAGTCAACCGGCGGCCCAGGTCGGGGGCGCGGGTAATTCACCCCTCCACTTT
. TRBJ2-7 TRBV2 TRBD2 CASSEELAGGRYEQYF TGTGCCAGCAGTGAGGAGCTAGCGGGTGGTCGCTACGAGCAGTACTTC
. TRBJ1-1 TRBV30 . CAWSLITRMNTEAFF TGTGCCTGGAGTCTTATTACGAGAATGAACACTGAAGCTTTCTTT
. TRBJ2-5 TRBV10-3 TRBD2 CAINERGGQETQYF TGTGCCATCAACGAGCGGGGGGGACAAGAGACCCAGTACTTC
. TRBJ1-5 TRBV18 . CASSASSNQPQHF TGTGCCAGCTCAGCTTCCTCTAATCAGCCCCAGCATTTT
. TRBJ2-5 TRBV28 TRBD2 CASSLSLLAGAETQYF TGTGCCAGCAGTCTCTCCCTACTAGCGGGAGCTGAGACCCAGTACTTC
. TRBJ2-7 TRBV29-1 . CSVRAGQAGEYF TGCAGCGTTAGAGCGGGACAGGCCGGAGAGTACTTC
. TRBJ1-1 TRBV30 . CAWKPTLNTEAFF TGTGCCTGGAAACCTACGCTAAACACTGAAGCTTTCTTT
once TRBJ2-4 TRBV20-1 . CSARATGTKNIQYF TGCAGTGCTAGAGCTACAGGGACCAAAAACATTCAGTACTTC
. TRBJ1-2 TRBV5-1 TRBD1 CASSPGTARLNGYTF TGCGCCAGCAGCCCCGGGACAGCGAGGCTCAATGGCTACACCTTC
. TRBJ2-4 TRBV27 . CASSSLGGTKNIQYF TGTGCCAGCAGTTCCCTAGGAGGGACCAAAAACATTCAGTACTTC
. TRBJ2-5 TRBV28 . CASSLSLRSETQYF TGTGCCAGCAGTTTATCGCTCCGATCAGAGACCCAGTACTTC